A selection of T cell receptor beta chains follows, all from one sample in a study of blood T cell repertoires in COVID-19. TCRdb's copy holds only in-frame clones and misses some; the assay was immunoSEQ multiplex PCR. Among about 120,000 clones, 87% were seen once, and the ten largest hold roughly 30%. Sample: peripheral blood. These receptors came from a woman in her seventies with acute or convalescent COVID-19. Both conserved end residues are part of each CDR3. The D gene is left open where the match is weak. The size field is filled for only some rows; it gives once, few, many or a size class.

V	J	size	D	CDR3	DNA
TRBV24-1	TRBJ2-7	NA	TRBD2	CATSDTGPGGEQYF	TGTGCCACCAGTGATACGGGCCCCGGGGGGGAGCAGTACTTC
TRBV28	TRBJ1-2	NA	NA	CASSPPGGGKRGYTF	TGTGCCAGCAGTCCCCCGGGGGGGGGCAAAAGGGGCTACACCTTC
TRBV6-5	TRBJ1-5	NA	NA	CASSITGIHQPQHF	TGTGCCAGCAGTATTACAGGGATTCATCAGCCCCAGCATTTT
TRBV11-2	TRBJ2-5	NA	TRBD2	CASSLGLAGPLGTQYF	TGTGCCAGCAGCTTAGGCCTAGCGGGGCCACTGGGGACCCAGTACTTC
TRBV9	TRBJ1-1	once	TRBD1	CASSAAGTGGPNTEAFF	TGTGCCAGCAGCGCCGCCGGGACAGGGGGCCCGAACACTGAAGCTTTCTTT
TRBV20-1	TRBJ1-6	NA	TRBD1	CSASDRGNVALHF	TGCAGTGCTAGTGACAGGGGAAACGTGGCCCTCCACTTT
TRBV5-1	TRBJ1-1	few	TRBD1	CASSLVKTTGATNTEAFF	TGCGCCAGCAGCTTGGTTAAAACGACAGGGGCTACGAACACTGAAGCTTTCTTT
TRBV10-3	TRBJ1-1	NA	TRBD1	CAISAGQMNTEAFF	TGTGCCATCAGTGCGGGACAGATGAACACTGAAGCTTTCTTT
TRBV10-3	TRBJ1-5	few	NA	CAAGADFGNQPQHF	TGTGCCGCCGGCGCGGATTTCGGCAATCAGCCCCAGCATTTT
TRBV15	TRBJ1-3	NA	TRBD1	CATSRDQGQGNTIYF	TGTGCCACCAGCAGAGATCAGGGACAGGGCAACACCATATATTTT
TRBV5-1	TRBJ1-6	NA	TRBD1	CASRPGQGSSYNSPLHF	TGCGCCAGCCGCCCGGGACAGGGGAGCTCCTATAATTCACCCCTCCACTTT
TRBV7-3	TRBJ2-1	NA	NA	CASSLSRQPPYNEQFF	TGTGCCAGCAGCTTAAGCCGACAGCCCCCATACAATGAGCAGTTCTTC
TRBV11-1	TRBJ1-6	NA	TRBD1	CASSLTGTGGTPLHF	TGTGCCAGCAGCCTTACCGGGACAGGGGGCACACCCCTCCACTTT
TRBV7-5	TRBJ2-2	NA	NA	CVRSLGGPLQGANTGELFF	TGTGTCAGAAGCTTAGGGGGACCGCTACAGGGGGCAAACACCGGGGAGCTGTTTTTT
TRBV20-1	TRBJ1-1	few	NA	CSGNRNTEAFF	TGCAGTGGGAACAGGAACACTGAAGCTTTCTTT
TRBV4-1	TRBJ1-2	NA	NA	CASSQGVVENYGYTF	TGCGCCAGCAGCCAAGGAGTAGTGGAGAACTATGGCTACACCTTC
TRBV29-1	TRBJ1-5	NA	NA	CSVGIHNQPQHF	TGCAGCGTTGGAATTCACAATCAACCCCAGCATTTT
TRBV15	TRBJ1-3	NA	NA	CATSRDKAGGNTIYF	TGTGCCACCAGCAGAGATAAAGCAGGTGGAAACACCATATATTTT
TRBV5-1	TRBJ2-5	NA	TRBD2	CASSSGGWRETQYF	TGCGCCAGTTCTAGCGGGGGCTGGAGGGAGACCCAGTACTTC
TRBV5-1	TRBJ1-6	once	NA	CASSQAQGSYNSPLHF	TGCGCCAGCAGCCAAGCACAGGGATCCTATAATTCACCCCTCCACTTT
TRBV12-5	TRBJ2-1	few	TRBD2	CASGIPGLAGGPREQFF	TGTGCTAGTGGCATTCCGGGACTAGCGGGGGGACCCCGGGAGCAGTTCTTC
TRBV28	TRBJ2-5	NA	TRBD2	CASRARWLAGEEGETQYF	TGTGCCAGCAGGGCCCGGTGGCTAGCGGGGGAGGAGGGAGAGACCCAGTACTTC
TRBV13	TRBJ2-3	NA	NA	CASTDFTGGDTQYF	TGTGCCAGCACGGACTTCACCGGGGGAGATACGCAGTATTTT
TRBV14	TRBJ2-3	NA	NA	CASSQLGASTDTQYF	TGTGCCAGCAGCCAGCTAGGGGCTAGCACAGATACGCAGTATTTT
TRBV9	TRBJ2-2	NA	TRBD1	CASSPWTGVAGELFF	TGTGCCAGCAGCCCCTGGACAGGGGTGGCCGGGGAGCTGTTTTTT
TRBV6-6	TRBJ2-5	NA	NA	CASSPHPPGQETQYF	TGTGCCAGCAGCCCACACCCTCCAGGGCAAGAGACCCAGTACTTC
TRBV15	TRBJ1-6	NA	TRBD1	CATQTGDNSPLHF	TGTGCCACCCAGACAGGGGATAATTCACCCCTCCACTTT